The clone carrying this T cell receptor (beta chain) was counted between two and nine times. This record comes from a study of cytomegalovirus exposure and HLA in healthy donors. J lost 1 base, V lost 5 bases, and 5 bases had no gene match. Germline values: CDR1 MNHNS, CDR2 SASEGT. The CDR3 loop spans 15 amino acids. The PCR used 60 Vbeta and 13 Jbeta primers. Assay: immunoSEQ multiplex PCR; the TCRdb copy retains only in-frame clones and omits some. The repertoire holds about 120,000 clones, about 70% seen once, with more than 2% in the top ten. Sequencing was done on a sample of PBMCs. This receptor was identified in a human donor in good health. The genes are TRBV6-1 and TRBJ1-5; 7 positions agree with TRBD1. CDR3 DNA sequence: TGTGCCAGCAGTCACAGGGGAGGAAGCAATCAGCCCCAGCATTTT. This translates into CASSHRGGSNQPQHF.